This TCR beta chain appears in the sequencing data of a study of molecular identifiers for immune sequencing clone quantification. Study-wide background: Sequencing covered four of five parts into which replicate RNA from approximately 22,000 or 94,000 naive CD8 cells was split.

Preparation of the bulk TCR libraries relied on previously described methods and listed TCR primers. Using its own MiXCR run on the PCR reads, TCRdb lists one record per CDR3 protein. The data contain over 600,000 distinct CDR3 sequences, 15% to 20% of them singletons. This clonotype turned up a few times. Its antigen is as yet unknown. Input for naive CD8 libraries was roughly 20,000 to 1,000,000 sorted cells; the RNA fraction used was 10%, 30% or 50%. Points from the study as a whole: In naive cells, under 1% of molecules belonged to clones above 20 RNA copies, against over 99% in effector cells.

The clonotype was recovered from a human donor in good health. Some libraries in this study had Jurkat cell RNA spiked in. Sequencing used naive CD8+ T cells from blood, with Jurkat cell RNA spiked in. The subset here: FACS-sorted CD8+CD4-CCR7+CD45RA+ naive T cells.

CDR3 protein: CASSQPTGDRTHEQYF. CDR3 sequence (DNA): TGTGCCAGCAGCCAACCAACTGGAGACAGGACCCACGAGCAGTACTTC. The chain combines TRBV11-2 with TRBJ2-7, with TRBD1 as a possible D gene (6 bases). Germline V lookup: CDR1 SGHAT, CDR2 FQNNGV. This CDR3 spans 16 amino acids. Trimming stripped 5 bases from V and 5 bases from J, with 22 bases between.